This is a list of T cell receptor beta chains from one sample in a study of cytotoxic CD8 clonotypes in ibrutinib-treated CLL. Using immunoSEQ multiplex PCR, the repertoire was profiled, and TCRdb retains in-frame clones only, with some absent. The table lists about 24,000 clones, about 81% of them singletons. The specimen comprised PBMCs, sampled before ibrutinib treatment. The receptors shown here come from a human donor with chronic lymphocytic leukemia. Both conserved end residues are part of each CDR3. The order of the fields is J gene, D gene, clone size, V gene, CDR3 DNA, CDR3 protein. The D gene is left open where the match is weak. Some rows mark clone size as missing; the rest say once, few, many or name a class of expanded clone.

J: TRBJ1-3
D: .
size: .
V: TRBV28
DNA: TGTGCCAGCAAAGGGAAGGCGGCTGGAAACACCATATATTTT
CDR3: CASKGKAAGNTIYF

J: TRBJ1-2
D: .
size: .
V: TRBV19
DNA: TGTGCCAGTAGTATCTCGGGGAACTATGGCTACACCTTC
CDR3: CASSISGNYGYTF

J: TRBJ2-2
D: .
size: .
V: TRBV7-8
DNA: TGTGCCAGCAGCTTCTCCGGGACTCACACCGGGGAGCTGTTTTTT
CDR3: CASSFSGTHTGELFF

J: TRBJ2-3
D: TRBD2
size: .
V: TRBV5-1
DNA: TGCGCCAGCAGCTTGGTTCTAGCGGGAGCCCCAGATACGCAGTATTTT
CDR3: CASSLVLAGAPDTQYF

J: TRBJ2-1
D: .
size: .
V: TRBV18
DNA: TGTGCCAGCTCAACCCTCTCAGCGGATAAGGGGTTCTTC
CDR3: CASSTLSADKGFF

J: TRBJ2-5
D: TRBD2
size: .
V: TRBV5-6
DNA: TGTGCCAGCGGAATAGCGGGAGCGGGGGAGACCCAGTACTTC
CDR3: CASGIAGAGETQYF

J: TRBJ1-2
D: .
size: .
V: TRBV28
DNA: TGTGCCAGCATTCCAGCCCGGGGCTATGGCTACACCTTC
CDR3: CASIPARGYGYTF

J: TRBJ2-3
D: TRBD1
size: .
V: TRBV28
DNA: TGTGCCAGCAGTTTATACCAGGGGGCAGATACGCAGTATTTT
CDR3: CASSLYQGADTQYF

J: TRBJ2-7
D: .
size: .
V: TRBV5-4
DNA: TGTGCCAGCAGCTTGGGCAATAGACAGAAATCCTACGAGCAGTACTTC
CDR3: CASSLGNRQKSYEQYF

J: TRBJ2-7
D: .
size: .
V: TRBV4-2
DNA: TGTGCCAGCAGCCAAGCCCGGGACGCAGGGCCCGATTACGAGCAGTACTTC
CDR3: CASSQARDAGPDYEQYF

J: TRBJ2-7
D: TRBD2
size: .
V: TRBV30
DNA: TGTGCCGGGGGGAGGGTCGAGCAGTACTTC
CDR3: CAGGRVEQYF

J: TRBJ2-1
D: .
size: .
V: TRBV19
DNA: TGTGCCAGTAGTGGGGTGGATGAGCAGTTCTTC
CDR3: CASSGVDEQFF

J: TRBJ1-2
D: .
size: few
V: TRBV4-3
DNA: TGCGCCAGCAGCCAGTCAGGGATCTATGGCTACACCTTC
CDR3: CASSQSGIYGYTF

J: TRBJ2-2
D: TRBD2
size: .
V: TRBV7-2
DNA: TGTGCCAGCAGCTTAGTCCCTAGCGGGAGAACCGGGGAGCTGTTTTTT
CDR3: CASSLVPSGRTGELFF

J: TRBJ2-1
D: .
size: .
V: TRBV18
DNA: TGTGCCAGCTCATTATCCCAAGGGGCGAAGCAGTTCTTC
CDR3: CASSLSQGAKQFF

J: TRBJ1-5
D: .
size: few
V: TRBV7-2
DNA: TGTGCCAGCAGCTTCTCTGGGGGGGATCAGCCCCAGCATTTT
CDR3: CASSFSGGDQPQHF